Included here is one TCR beta chain sequence, with context. Its specificity is not known. The source of the sample is a study of monozygotic twins with inflammatory bowel disease. Findings and caveats of the study: Immunosuppressive treatment differences may have increased patient repertoire variability. TCRbeta inverse Simpson diversity was decreased in IBD patients versus healthy co-twins.

Reanalyzing the 5' RACE reads, TCRdb keeps one entry per CDR3 protein, without DNA. The sample holds 300,000 to 450,000 distinct CDR3 sequences. CDR1 and CDR2 (germline): LGHNA, YSLEER. This CDR3 region has 16 residues. The receptor was derived from a human donor with ulcerative colitis or Crohn's disease, or a healthy co-twin of an affected twin (not recorded which). The V gene is TRBV4-3, the J gene TRBJ2-2; the TCRdb call, TRBD2, lacks DNA for checking. Sequenced: blood. CDR3 in amino acids: CASSQEYRLAGGELFF.